This TCR beta chain was recorded in a study of technical replicates of blood from a handful of donors. TCRdb's table, derived via immunoSEQ multiplex PCR, lists solely in-frame clones and lacks some. The sample contains 65,000 to 85,000 clones, about 96% of which appear only once. V gave up 6 bases and J gave up 7 bases; unmatched junction bases: 9. Germline V lookup: CDR1 LNHDA, CDR2 SQIVND (reference sequence). The CDR3 extends over 15 amino acids. The source of this sequence is a human donor in good health. Sequenced: T cells isolated from PBMCs. The rearrangement links TRBV19 to TRBJ1-5, with TRBD1 matching 10 bases. CDR3 nucleotides: TGTGCCAGTAGCGATTCCGGGACAGGGGAACAGCCCCAGCATTTT. This sequence encodes CASSDSGTGEQPQHF.